The clone carrying this TCR beta chain was counted at least ten times. TCRdb reanalysed the RT-PCR reads using MiXCR and keeps one entry per CDR3 protein. The table shows 550,000 to 750,000 distinct CDR3 sequences, with approximately 15% occurring only once. Germline V CDR1 and CDR2: ENHRY, SYGVKD. CDR3 length equals 13 residues. V was trimmed by 0 bases and J by 7 bases, leaving 7 bases between them. The TCR sequence derives from a female donor in good health, serving as a healthy control. Sequences were obtained from memory CD4+ T cells from blood. V and J are TRBV10-3 and TRBJ2-1, with D hard to call. CDR3 in DNA: TGTGCCATCAGTGAGTCTGGGGATAATGAGCAGTTCTTC. It specifies CAISESGDNEQFF.